The next 23 T cell receptor beta chains were all read from a single sample in a study of blood T cell repertoires in COVID-19. TCRdb's copy holds only in-frame clones and misses some; the assay was immunoSEQ multiplex PCR. The sample records roughly 240,000 clones, roughly 85% being singletons. Sequenced: peripheral blood. The receptor source for this set is a man aged 45-65 years with COVID-19, enrolled during active disease.

The chain links TRBV20-1 to TRBJ2-7, with D perhaps TRBD2 (5 bases). Germline lookup yields CDR1 DFQATT and CDR2 SNEGSKA (reference sequence). V gave up 3 bases and J gave up 0 bases, with 12 bases separating them. The CDR3 has 14 amino acids. The CDR3 coding sequence is TGCAGTGCTAGTTTTATGGGGAGCTCCTACGAGCAGTACTTC. It yields the protein CSASFMGSSYEQYF.

This chain connects TRBV20-1 to TRBJ2-1, with 9 bases identical to TRBD2. There are 17 residues in the CDR3. Trimming at V came to 3 bases and at J to 4 bases, leaving 13 bases not matched to a gene. Germline CDR1 DFQATT, CDR2 SNEGSKA (reference sequence). Here the CDR3 DNA reads TGCAGTGCTAGTGAAGCGGGGGGAGCCAATCAATACAATGAGCAGTTCTTC. It translates to CSASEAGGANQYNEQFF.

The sample holds one count of this clone. The rearrangement uses TRBV3-1 (or the pseudogene TRBV3-2) and TRBJ2-5, with 8 bases aligning to TRBD2. CDR3 length: 18 residues. CDR1 and CDR2 from the germline V gene are LGHDT and YNNKEL (reference sequence). V lost 0 bases to trimming and J lost 0 bases; unmatched junction nucleotides: 9. The CDR3 nucleotides are TGTGCCAGCAGCCAAGAACCCGCGGCGGGGGGCCACCAAGAGACCCAGTACTTC. It codes for CASSQEPAAGGHQETQYF.

The chain recombines TRBV12-3 or TRBV12-4 with TRBJ1-4; 7 bases are shared with TRBD1. V dropped 9 bases and J dropped 7; count of bases not matched to a gene: 8. The CDR3 covers 13 residues. This CDR3 reads CASGTELVEKLFF. DNA of the CDR3: TGTGCCAGTGGGACAGAGCTGGTTGAAAAACTGTTTTTT.

The gene calls are TRBV11-3 and TRBJ1-2, with 8 bases lining up with TRBD1. The CDR3 is 14 residues long. From germline, CDR1 is SGHNT and CDR2 YENEEA. Trimming at V came to 0 bases and at J to 4 bases, leaving 1 base not matched to a gene. CDR3 loop: CASSLDGQGYGYTF. The CDR3, as DNA: TGTGCCAGCAGCTTAGACGGACAGGGCTATGGCTACACCTTC.

CDR3: CAITSGENYEQYF. For the CDR3, the DNA is TGTGCCATCACTAGCGGGGAGAACTACGAGCAGTACTTC. This chain uses TRBV10-3 with TRBJ2-7; 9 bases are shared with TRBD2. Germline CDR1 is ENHRY and CDR2 is SYGVKD. The CDR3 is 13 residues long. The ends lost 7 bases at V and 3 bases at J; junction bases unmatched: 4.

This clone was found a few times. The chain couples TRBV7-3 to TRBJ1-6, with D perhaps matching TRBD1 (6 bases). V was shortened by 5 bases and J by 0 bases, with 8 bases between the two germline ends. The CDR3 has 15 residues. Germline-derived CDR1 and CDR2 are SGHTA and FQGTGA. The CDR3 loop is CASSARGSYNSPLHF. The CDR3 nucleotides read TGTGCCAGCAGCGCCAGGGGCTCCTATAATTCACCCCTCCACTTT.

This chain links TRBV19 with TRBJ2-2, with TRBD2 matching 7 bases. The V and J ends lost 2 bases and 2 bases, in that order; junction bases with no gene match: 2. Germline CDR1 and CDR2: LNHDA and SQIVND (reference sequence). The CDR3 has 15 amino acids. CDR3 residues: CASSIPGGNTGELFF. The CDR3 region has the DNA TGTGCCAGTAGTATACCGGGGGGAAACACCGGGGAGCTGTTTTTT.

CDR3 sequence (DNA): TGTGCCAGCAGTGGCGGGGGTCCCAACTACAATGAGCAGTTCTTC. It translates to CASSGGGPNYNEQFF. V and J are TRBV6-4 and TRBJ2-1; 7 bases map to TRBD2. The ends lost 4 bases at V and 3 bases at J; junction bases unmatched: 6. The CDR3 runs to 15 residues. CDR1 is MRHNA, CDR2 SNTAGT, per germline.

V usage is TRBV4-1 and J usage is TRBJ2-7; D call uncertain. With 1 base removed from V and 2 bases from J, the gap between germline ends came to 9 bases. This CDR3 contains 14 residues. The V gene's germline CDR1 is MGHRA and CDR2 YSYEKL. The CDR3 DNA follows: TGCGCCAGCAGCCAAGTTGACATCGCCTACGAGCAGTACTTC. Its protein is CASSQVDIAYEQYF.

The CDR3 reads CATSDWSGTGGQETQYF. The CDR3 DNA is TGTGCCACCAGTGATTGGTCCGGGACAGGGGGTCAAGAGACCCAGTACTTC. The chain carries TRBV24-1 and TRBJ2-5; 11 nucleotides match TRBD1. The CDR3 consists of 17 residues. Germline V CDR1 and CDR2: KGHDR, SFDVKD. With 2 bases clipped from V and 2 bases from J, the junction kept 6 bases outside the gene matches.

This clone came up a few times. V usage is TRBV19 and J usage is TRBJ1-6; D is possibly TRBD1 (5 bases). CDR1 and CDR2 (germline): LNHDA, SQIVND (reference sequence). Trimming removed 7 bases at V and 7 bases at J, with 11 bases between. CDR3 length: 13 amino acids. The CDR3 coding sequence is TGTGCCAGTACAGCAGGGCGGAATTCACCCCTCCACTTT. This gives the protein CASTAGRNSPLHF.

The gene calls are TRBV6-1 and TRBJ2-3; 8 bases line up with TRBD2. There are 18 residues in the CDR3. The germline CDR1 and CDR2 sequences are MNHNS and SASEGT. J was trimmed by 2 bases and V by 2 bases; bases with no gene match: 12. In DNA form, the CDR3 reads TGTGCCAGCAGTGAATTAGCGGGGAGCCGTACCTCCACAGATACGCAGTATTTT. Encoded protein: CASSELAGSRTSTDTQYF.

The V call is TRBV15, the J call TRBJ2-7, with 7 bases identical to TRBD1. The V and J ends lost 0 bases and 2 bases, in that order; junction bases with no gene match: 7. CDR1 is LNHNV and CDR2 is YYDKDF in the germline V gene (reference sequence). There are 16 residues in the CDR3. The CDR3, as DNA: TGTGCCACCAGCAGAGATAGGGGGACAGCTACCTACGAGCAGTACTTC. It specifies CATSRDRGTATYEQYF.

This sequence joins TRBV12-3 or TRBV12-4 and TRBJ2-5, with D unclear. V was cut by 5 bases and J by 10 bases, with 11 bases left in between. This CDR3 has 11 amino acids. This CDR3 is CASSMNADQYF. CDR3 DNA sequence: TGTGCCAGCAGTATGAACGCAGACCAGTACTTC.

This clone has a handful of counts. The rearrangement links TRBV5-5 to TRBJ1-1; no firm D call. The ends were cut back, 6 bases at V and 1 base at J, with 16 bases in the middle. In germline, CDR1 is SGHKS, CDR2 YYEKEE (reference sequence). This CDR3 has 15 amino acids. The CDR3 nucleotides are TGTGCCAGCACCGGCTTCCCGGACTCGAACACTGAAGCTTTCTTT. Its translation: CASTGFPDSNTEAFF.

The chain carries TRBV7-9 and TRBJ1-2, with a tentative D call TRBD1 (5 bases). Deletions cut 3 bases from V and 10 bases from J, with 12 bases between. Germline-derived CDR1 and CDR2 are SEHNR and FQNEAQ (reference sequence). The CDR3 extends over 12 amino acids. DNA for the CDR3: TGTGCCAGCAGCTTGGGACTCATGGTCTACACCTTC. Protein sequence: CASSLGLMVYTF.

The rearrangement links TRBV25-1 to TRBJ2-1, with 9 positions matching TRBD1. The CDR3 is 16 amino acids. The V gene's germline CDR1 is MGHDK and CDR2 SYGVNS. After removal of 9 bases from V and 0 bases from J, the junction contained 9 bases not matched to a gene. CDR3 DNA sequence: TGTGCCAGATCTACAGGGGGCTCTCGCTCCTACAATGAGCAGTTCTTC. Encoded protein: CARSTGGSRSYNEQFF.

The V and J genes are TRBV9 and TRBJ2-7; unclear D gene. CDR1 is SGDLS, CDR2 YYNGEE, per germline. V gave up 0 bases and J gave up 7 bases, with 5 bases separating them. This CDR3 is built from 11 residues. The CDR3 here is CASSVGEEQYF. CDR3 bases: TGTGCCAGCAGCGTAGGAGAGGAGCAGTACTTC.

This clone was seen at least ten times. The chain carries TRBV19 and TRBJ2-7, with D possibly being TRBD1 (5 bases). Germline V gene data show CDR1 as LNHDA and CDR2 as SQIVND (reference sequence). The V end was cut by 6 bases, the J end by 1 base, with 13 bases between. The CDR3 covers 14 residues. The CDR3 bases are TGTGCCAGTAGGTTGGACACCGCTTCCTACGAGCAGTACTTC. Translated, it gives CASRLDTASYEQYF.

This chain uses TRBV11-3 with TRBJ2-7; a possible D gene is TRBD2 (5 bases). CDR1 and CDR2 from the germline V gene are SGHNT and YENEEA. The CDR3 contains 13 residues. Trimming cost V 4 bases and J 3 bases, with 10 bases left between them. CDR3 coding DNA: TGTGCCAGCAGCTCCGAGAGGGACTACGAGCAGTACTTC. It is translated as CASSSERDYEQYF.

J is TRBJ1-4 and V is TRBV6-1; D is unresolved. V shed 0 bases and J shed 14 bases, with 10 bases lying between them. CDR1 is MNHNS and CDR2 is SASEGT in the germline V gene. The CDR3 loop spans 12 amino acids. Here the CDR3 reads CASSEATRVLFF. The CDR3 bases are TGTGCCAGCAGTGAAGCGACGCGGGTCCTGTTTTTT.

The V gene is TRBV11-1, the J gene TRBJ2-7; 14 bases are shared with TRBD2. The CDR3 has 16 amino acids. Per germline, CDR1 SGHAT and CDR2 FQDESV (reference sequence). J gave up 4 bases and V 2 bases, and 4 bases lay outside the gene matches. For the CDR3, the DNA is TGTGCCAGCAGCTTAACCCGGACTAGCGGGGGGTACGAGCAGTACTTC. Translated, it gives CASSLTRTSGGYEQYF.